A selection of T cell receptor beta chains follows, all from one sample in a study of blood T cell repertoires in COVID-19. This table comes from immunoSEQ multiplex PCR, and its TCRdb copy is limited to in-frame clones, with some not included. Of approximately 400,000 clones in the sample, more than 70% were seen once. Sequencing was done on a sample of PBMCs or T cells enriched from blood (not recorded which). The receptors here all came from a young man who had recovered from COVID-19. Each CDR3 is given with its conserved first and last residue. The D gene is left open where the match is weak. The listing skips clone size in some rows; elsewhere it reads once, few, many or a size class.

V gene,D gene,clone size,J gene,CDR3 DNA,CDR3 protein
TRBV28,TRBD1,NA,TRBJ1-6,TGTGCCAGCAGCCAGCGGACAGGGGGTAATTCACCCCTCCACTTT,CASSQRTGGNSPLHF
TRBV7-9,NA,NA,TRBJ1-1,TGTGCCAGCAGCTCACTTGGGCCTATGAACACTGAAGCTTTCTTT,CASSSLGPMNTEAFF
TRBV7-2,NA,NA,TRBJ1-3,TGTGCCAGCAGCTTAATCCTTCCTGGAAACACCATATATTTT,CASSLILPGNTIYF
TRBV5-1,TRBD1,NA,TRBJ2-1,TGCGCCAGCAGCTTCCCTCGGGACAGGACCCACAATGAGCAGTTCTTC,CASSFPRDRTHNEQFF
TRBV7-9,TRBD2,NA,TRBJ2-1,TGTGCCAGCAGTCGGACTAGCGGGGGACCCGAGCAGTTCTTC,CASSRTSGGPEQFF
TRBV6-1,NA,NA,TRBJ1-2,TGTGCCAGCAGTGAATCAGGGAAAGAGGGCTACACCTTC,CASSESGKEGYTF
TRBV5-1,NA,NA,TRBJ2-7,TGCGCCAGCAGCTTGGAGTGGTCCGGAGGGGCCCTCTACGAGCAGTACTTC,CASSLEWSGGALYEQYF
TRBV27,NA,NA,TRBJ1-1,TGTGCCAGCAGTTTATTTTCAGGGCCGGCTGAAGCTTTCTTT,CASSLFSGPAEAFF
TRBV19,TRBD1,once,TRBJ1-2,TGTGCCAGTAGTATTCCTCCGGGACAGGGGGGCTATGGCTACACCTTC,CASSIPPGQGGYGYTF
TRBV6-2/TRBV6-3,NA,once,TRBJ2-5,TGTGCCAGCAGTTACTCGAGGTATTGGGGAGACGGTCAAGAGACCCAGTACTTC,CASSYSRYWGDGQETQYF
TRBV7-9,NA,NA,TRBJ1-2,TGTGCCAGCAGCTTACAGGACAGATTAACTAACTATGGCTACACCTTC,CASSLQDRLTNYGYTF
TRBV9,TRBD2,NA,TRBJ2-7,TGTGCCAGCAGCGTAGATCCTAGCGGGGGGGCCACGCTCAAGGAGCAGTACTTC,CASSVDPSGGATLKEQYF
TRBV5-6,TRBD1,NA,TRBJ2-7,TGTGCCAGCAGCTTGCGGACAGGGGGTTCTGAGCAGTACTTC,CASSLRTGGSEQYF
TRBV12-3/TRBV12-4,NA,NA,TRBJ1-2,TGTGCCAGCAGCAAGGACGGGAGGTATGGCTACACCTTC,CASSKDGRYGYTF
TRBV12-3/TRBV12-4,NA,NA,TRBJ1-2,TGTGCCAGCAGTAGACGACAGTACTATGGCTACACCTTC,CASSRRQYYGYTF
TRBV5-6,NA,once,TRBJ1-5,TGTGCCAGCAGCCGGGGAGGCAATCAGCCCCAGCATTTT,CASSRGGNQPQHF
TRBV30,TRBD2,NA,TRBJ2-1,TGTGCCTGGAGTGTAGGTGGGGGGGTAAATGAGCAGTTCTTC,CAWSVGGGVNEQFF
TRBV18,TRBD1,once,TRBJ1-5,TGTGCCAGCTCACCATCGACAGGGGATCAGCCCCAGCATTTT,CASSPSTGDQPQHF
TRBV13,NA,once,TRBJ1-2,TGTGCCAGCAGCTTAGGAAGGGGAACGGAAGGCTACACCTTC,CASSLGRGTEGYTF
TRBV11-2,NA,NA,TRBJ1-6,TGTGCCAGCAGCTACGCCAGTGCCAATTCACCCCTCCACTTT,CASSYASANSPLHF
TRBV5-1,NA,few,TRBJ1-4,TGCGCCAGCTCCCCGTATGGGGGCCGTAATGAAAAACTGTTTTTT,CASSPYGGRNEKLFF
TRBV5-1,TRBD1,NA,TRBJ2-5,TGCGCCAGCTCGACAGGGGTGCAAGAGACCCAGTACTTC,CASSTGVQETQYF
TRBV30,TRBD2,NA,TRBJ2-1,TGTGCCTGGAGACCCGGGACTAGCGGGGGGGATGAGCAGTTCTTC,CAWRPGTSGGDEQFF
TRBV30,NA,NA,TRBJ1-2,TGTGCCTGGACGCGATTGAACTATGGCTACACCTTC,CAWTRLNYGYTF
TRBV3-1/TRBV3-2,NA,once,TRBJ1-2,TGTGCCAGCAGCCAAGCCCCCGGCGGGGGGGCGAGCTATGGCTACACCTTC,CASSQAPGGGASYGYTF
TRBV6-5,TRBD1,NA,TRBJ1-6,TGTGCCAGCAGCTCTCGGGACAGGGATAATTCACCCCTCCACTTT,CASSSRDRDNSPLHF
TRBV10-1,NA,NA,TRBJ2-5,TGCGCCAGCAGTGATCCAGGGCGACAAGAGACCCAGTACTTC,CASSDPGRQETQYF
TRBV11-2,TRBD1,NA,TRBJ1-4,TGTGCCAGCAGCTCCCGGGACAGGGGGCCAAAAAATGAAAAACTGTTTTTT,CASSSRDRGPKNEKLFF
TRBV7-2,TRBD1,few,TRBJ1-2,TGTGCCAGCAGCGGGACAGATTCCTATGGCTACACCTTC,CASSGTDSYGYTF
TRBV19,TRBD1,NA,TRBJ1-1,TGTGCCAGTAGCCGGGGACAGATGAACACTGAAGCTTTCTTT,CASSRGQMNTEAFF
TRBV14,NA,few,TRBJ2-1,TGTGCCAGCAGCCTGACAATGAGCTCCTACAATGAGCAGTTCTTC,CASSLTMSSYNEQFF
TRBV2,NA,NA,TRBJ2-7,TGTGCCAGCAGTGAAAATAAGGGGGGGCCATACGAGCAGTACTTC,CASSENKGGPYEQYF
TRBV12-3/TRBV12-4,TRBD2,NA,TRBJ2-1,TGTGCCAGCAGCCCCACTAGCGTCGGTGAGCAGTTCTTC,CASSPTSVGEQFF
TRBV6-5,NA,NA,TRBJ1-4,TGTGCCAGCAGAGGAGGCCTGCCCTATAATGAAAAACTGTTTTTT,CASRGGLPYNEKLFF
TRBV27,NA,NA,TRBJ1-1,TGTGCCAGCGGACTCAGAGGGGGGGGCACTGAAGCTTTCTTT,CASGLRGGGTEAFF
TRBV6-5,NA,NA,TRBJ1-1,TGTGCCAGCAGTACAGGGAGGGGGACTGAAGCTTTCTTT,CASSTGRGTEAFF